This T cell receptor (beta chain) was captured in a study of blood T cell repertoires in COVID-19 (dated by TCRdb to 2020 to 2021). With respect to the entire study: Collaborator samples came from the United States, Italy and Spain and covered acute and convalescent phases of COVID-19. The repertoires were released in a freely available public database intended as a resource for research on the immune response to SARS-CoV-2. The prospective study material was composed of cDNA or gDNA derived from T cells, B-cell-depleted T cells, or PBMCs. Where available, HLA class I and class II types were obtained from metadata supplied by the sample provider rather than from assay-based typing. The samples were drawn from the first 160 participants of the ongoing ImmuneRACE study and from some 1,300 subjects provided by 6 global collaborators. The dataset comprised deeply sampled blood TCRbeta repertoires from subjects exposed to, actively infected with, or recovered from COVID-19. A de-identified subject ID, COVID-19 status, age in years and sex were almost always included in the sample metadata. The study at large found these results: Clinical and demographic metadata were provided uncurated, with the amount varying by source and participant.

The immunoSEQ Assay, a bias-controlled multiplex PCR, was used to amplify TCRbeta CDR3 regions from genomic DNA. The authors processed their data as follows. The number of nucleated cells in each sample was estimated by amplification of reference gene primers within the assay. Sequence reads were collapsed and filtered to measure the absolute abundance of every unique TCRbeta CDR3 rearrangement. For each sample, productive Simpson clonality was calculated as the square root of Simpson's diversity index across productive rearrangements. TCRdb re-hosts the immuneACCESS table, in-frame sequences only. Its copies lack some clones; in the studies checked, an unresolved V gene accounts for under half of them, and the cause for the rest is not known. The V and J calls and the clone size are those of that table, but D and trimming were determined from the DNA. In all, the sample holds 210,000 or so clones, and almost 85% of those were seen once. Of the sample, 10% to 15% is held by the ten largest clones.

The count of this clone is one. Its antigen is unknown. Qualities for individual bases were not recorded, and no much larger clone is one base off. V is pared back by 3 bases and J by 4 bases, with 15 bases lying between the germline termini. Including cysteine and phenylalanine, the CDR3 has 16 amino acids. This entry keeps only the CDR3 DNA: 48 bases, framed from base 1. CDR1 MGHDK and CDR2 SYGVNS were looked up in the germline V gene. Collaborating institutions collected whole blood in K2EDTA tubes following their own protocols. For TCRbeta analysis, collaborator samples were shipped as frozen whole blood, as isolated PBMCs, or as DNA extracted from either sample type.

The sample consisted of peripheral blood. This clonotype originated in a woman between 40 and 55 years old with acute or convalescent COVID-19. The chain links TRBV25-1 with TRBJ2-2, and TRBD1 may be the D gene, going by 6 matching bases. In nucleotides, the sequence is TGTGCCAGCAGTGATAAACAGGGCTGGGGCACCGGGGAGCTGTTTTTT. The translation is CASSDKQGWGTGELFF.